This T cell receptor (beta chain) appears in the sequencing data of a study of cytotoxic CD8 clonotypes in ibrutinib-treated CLL. Germline CDR1 SGHTA, CDR2 FQGNSA. The CDR3 is 12 residues long. Regarding the study as a whole: The public clonotypes identified were infrequent and showed contraction or stability on treatment.

This clone was observed a single time. The antigen remains undetermined. A read error may produce the germline difference seen at one junction end. Libraries were prepared by immunoSEQ multiplex PCR; TCRdb keeps only in-frame clonotypes and omits some of them. This repertoire shows some 130,000 clones, 70% to 90% found once; its top ten account for over 2%. This receptor was obtained from a human donor with chronic lymphocytic leukemia. The V call is TRBV7-2, the J call TRBJ2-1, with 9 bases lining up with TRBD2. Sample: PBMCs, taken after 24 months of ibrutinib treatment. CDR3 in amino acids: CASSLSGTSLIF. Written as DNA, the CDR3 is TGTGCCAGCAGCTTAAGTGGGACTAGCTTAATCTTC.